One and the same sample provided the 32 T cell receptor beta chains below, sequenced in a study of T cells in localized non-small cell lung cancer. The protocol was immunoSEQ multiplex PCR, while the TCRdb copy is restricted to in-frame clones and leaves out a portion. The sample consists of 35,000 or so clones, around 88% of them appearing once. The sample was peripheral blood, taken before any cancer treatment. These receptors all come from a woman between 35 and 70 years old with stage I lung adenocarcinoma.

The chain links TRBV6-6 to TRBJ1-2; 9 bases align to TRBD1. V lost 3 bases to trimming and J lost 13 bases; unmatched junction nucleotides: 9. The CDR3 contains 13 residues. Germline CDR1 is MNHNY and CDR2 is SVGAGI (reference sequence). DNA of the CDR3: TGTGCCAGCAGTTATGAACAGGGGGCCCCCTCCACCTTC. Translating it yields CASSYEQGAPSTF.

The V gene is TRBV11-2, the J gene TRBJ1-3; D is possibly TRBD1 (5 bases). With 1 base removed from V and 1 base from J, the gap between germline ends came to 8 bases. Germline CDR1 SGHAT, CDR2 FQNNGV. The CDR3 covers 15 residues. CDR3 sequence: CASSLGRGSGNTIYF. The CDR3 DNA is TGTGCCAGCAGCTTAGGACGGGGGTCTGGAAACACCATATATTTT.

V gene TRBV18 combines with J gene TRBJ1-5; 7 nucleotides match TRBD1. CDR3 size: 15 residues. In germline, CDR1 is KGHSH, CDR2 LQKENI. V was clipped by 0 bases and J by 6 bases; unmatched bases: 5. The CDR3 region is CASSPPGGSTQPQHF. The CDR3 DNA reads TGTGCCAGCTCACCACCAGGGGGCTCGACTCAGCCCCAGCATTTT.

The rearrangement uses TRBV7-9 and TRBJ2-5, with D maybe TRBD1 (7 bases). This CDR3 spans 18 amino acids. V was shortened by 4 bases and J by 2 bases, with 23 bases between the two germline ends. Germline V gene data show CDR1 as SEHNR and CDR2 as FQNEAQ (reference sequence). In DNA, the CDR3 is TGTGCCAGCAGCTCCCCGCCTGGAGGGGGCGGTGGGCAAGAGACCCAGTACTTC. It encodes CASSSPPGGGGGQETQYF.

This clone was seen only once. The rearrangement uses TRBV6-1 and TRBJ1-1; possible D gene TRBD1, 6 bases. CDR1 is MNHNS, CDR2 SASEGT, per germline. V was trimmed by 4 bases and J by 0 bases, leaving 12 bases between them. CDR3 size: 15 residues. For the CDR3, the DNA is TGTGCCAGCAGTGCCCGACAGGCAGTGAACACTGAAGCTTTCTTT. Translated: CASSARQAVNTEAFF.

CDR3 DNA: TGCAGCGTTCAGGCTATAGCGGGGTCTAGCACAGATACGCAGTATTTT. Its protein product is CSVQAIAGSSTDTQYF. The chain joins TRBV29-1 to TRBJ2-3; 8 nucleotides agree with TRBD2. V gave up 5 bases and J gave up 0 bases; unmatched junction bases: 10. The V gene's germline CDR1 is SQVTM and CDR2 ANQGSEA. The CDR3 loop spans 16 amino acids.

The CDR3 loop reads CASSRPRAGAKNTEAFF. CDR3 bases: TGTGCCAGTAGTCGTCCCCGGGCAGGGGCTAAGAACACTGAAGCTTTCTTT. This chain uses TRBV19 with TRBJ1-1, with a weak D call TRBD1 (6 bases). CDR3 length: 17 residues. Trimming pared 5 bases from V and 1 base from J, leaving 20 bases between. The germline V gene has CDR1 LNHDA and CDR2 SQIVND (reference sequence).

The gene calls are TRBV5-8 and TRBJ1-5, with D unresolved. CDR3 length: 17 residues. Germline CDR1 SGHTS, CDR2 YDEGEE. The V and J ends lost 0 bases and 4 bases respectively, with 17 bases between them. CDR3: CASSLGSGTGQNQPQHF. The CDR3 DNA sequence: TGTGCCAGCAGCTTGGGGTCTGGAACGGGCCAAAATCAGCCCCAGCATTTT.

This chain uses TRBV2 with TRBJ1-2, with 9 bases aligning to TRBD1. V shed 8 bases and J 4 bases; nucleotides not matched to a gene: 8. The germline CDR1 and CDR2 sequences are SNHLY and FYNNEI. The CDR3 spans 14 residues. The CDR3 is CASSTGGAGYGYTF. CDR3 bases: TGTGCCAGCTCCACAGGGGGCGCGGGCTATGGCTACACCTTC.

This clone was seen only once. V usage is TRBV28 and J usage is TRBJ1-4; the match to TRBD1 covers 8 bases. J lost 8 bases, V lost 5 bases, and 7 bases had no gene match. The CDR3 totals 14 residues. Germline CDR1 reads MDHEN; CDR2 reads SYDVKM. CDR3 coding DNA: TGTGCCAGCAGTCAGGACAGGGCGATCGAAAAACTGTTTTTT. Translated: CASSQDRAIEKLFF.

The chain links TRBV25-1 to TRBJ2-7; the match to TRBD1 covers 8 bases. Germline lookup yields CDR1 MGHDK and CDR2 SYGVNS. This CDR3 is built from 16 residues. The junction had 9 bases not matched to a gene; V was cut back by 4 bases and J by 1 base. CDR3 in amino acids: CASSVTTGDGSYEQYF. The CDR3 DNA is TGTGCCAGCAGTGTCACGACAGGGGACGGGTCCTACGAGCAGTACTTC.

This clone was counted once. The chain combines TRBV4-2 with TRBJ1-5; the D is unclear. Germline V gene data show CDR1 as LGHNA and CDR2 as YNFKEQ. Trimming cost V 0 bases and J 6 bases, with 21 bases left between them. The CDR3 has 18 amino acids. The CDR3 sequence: CASSQDGTAVIEGQPQHF. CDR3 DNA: TGTGCCAGCAGCCAAGATGGCACAGCGGTGATTGAAGGTCAGCCCCAGCATTTT.

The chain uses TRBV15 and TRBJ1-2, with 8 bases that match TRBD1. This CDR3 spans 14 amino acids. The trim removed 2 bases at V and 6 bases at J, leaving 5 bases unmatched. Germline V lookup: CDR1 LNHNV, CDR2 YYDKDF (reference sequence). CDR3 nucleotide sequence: TGTGCCACCAGCAGATCTACAGGGGGGGATGGCTACACCTTC. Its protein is CATSRSTGGDGYTF.

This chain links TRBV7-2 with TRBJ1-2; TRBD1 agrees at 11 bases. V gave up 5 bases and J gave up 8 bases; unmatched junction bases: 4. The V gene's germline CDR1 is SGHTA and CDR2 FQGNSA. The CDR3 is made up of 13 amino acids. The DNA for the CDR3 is TGTGCCAGCAGCCCGGACAGGGGGCGGGGCTACACCTTC. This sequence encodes CASSPDRGRGYTF.

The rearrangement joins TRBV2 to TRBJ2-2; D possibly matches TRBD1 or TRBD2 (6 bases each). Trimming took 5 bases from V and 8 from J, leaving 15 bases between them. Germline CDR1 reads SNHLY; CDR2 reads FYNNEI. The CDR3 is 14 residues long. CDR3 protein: CASSSAGEVGELFF. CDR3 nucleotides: TGTGCCAGCAGTTCGGCAGGGGAGGTTGGGGAGCTGTTTTTT.

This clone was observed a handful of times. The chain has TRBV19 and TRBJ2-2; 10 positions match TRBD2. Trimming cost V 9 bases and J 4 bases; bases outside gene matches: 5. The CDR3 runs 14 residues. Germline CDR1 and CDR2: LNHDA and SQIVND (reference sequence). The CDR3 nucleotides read TGTGCCAGCAGGACTAGCGGATTCACCGGGGAGCTGTTTTTT. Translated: CASRTSGFTGELFF.

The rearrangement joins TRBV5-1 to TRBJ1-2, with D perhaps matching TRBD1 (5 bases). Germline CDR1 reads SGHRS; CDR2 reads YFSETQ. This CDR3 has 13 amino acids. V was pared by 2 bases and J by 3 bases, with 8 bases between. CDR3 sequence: CASSFQGDYGYTF. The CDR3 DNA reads TGCGCCAGCAGCTTCCAGGGCGACTATGGCTACACCTTC. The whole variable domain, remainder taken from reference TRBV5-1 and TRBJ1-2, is KAGVTQTPRYLIKTRGQQVTLSCSPISGHRSVSWYQQTPGQGLQFLFEYFSETQRNKGNFPGRFSGRQFSNSRSEMNVSTLELGDSALYLCASSFQGDYGYTFGSGTRLTVV.

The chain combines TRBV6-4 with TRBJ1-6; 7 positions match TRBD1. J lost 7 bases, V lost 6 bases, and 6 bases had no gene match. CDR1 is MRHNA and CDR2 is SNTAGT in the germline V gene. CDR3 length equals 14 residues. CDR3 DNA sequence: TGTGCCAGCAGCCACACAGGGGCAAATTCACCCCTCCACTTT. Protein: CASSHTGANSPLHF.

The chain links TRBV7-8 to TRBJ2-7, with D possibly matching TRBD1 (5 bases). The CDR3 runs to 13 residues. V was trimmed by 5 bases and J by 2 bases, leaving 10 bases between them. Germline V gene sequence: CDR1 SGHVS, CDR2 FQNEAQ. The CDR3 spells CASSGTGPYEQYF. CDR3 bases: TGTGCCAGCAGCGGTACAGGACCCTACGAGCAGTACTTC.

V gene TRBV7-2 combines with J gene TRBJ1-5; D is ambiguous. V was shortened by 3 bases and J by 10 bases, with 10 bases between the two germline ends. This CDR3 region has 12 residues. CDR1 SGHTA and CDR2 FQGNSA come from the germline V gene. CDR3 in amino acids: CASSFQSQPQHF. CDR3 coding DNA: TGTGCCAGCAGCTTTCAGTCCCAACCCCAGCATTTT.

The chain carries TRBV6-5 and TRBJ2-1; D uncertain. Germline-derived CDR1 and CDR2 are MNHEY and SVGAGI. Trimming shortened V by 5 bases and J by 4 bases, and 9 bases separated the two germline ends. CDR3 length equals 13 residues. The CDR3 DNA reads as TGTGCCAGCAGTCCCGAGGCGTACAATGAGCAGTTCTTC. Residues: CASSPEAYNEQFF.

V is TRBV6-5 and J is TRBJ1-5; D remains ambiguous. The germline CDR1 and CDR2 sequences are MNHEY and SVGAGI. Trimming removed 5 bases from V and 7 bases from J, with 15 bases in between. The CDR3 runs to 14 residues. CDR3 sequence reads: CASSEEVGPQPQHF. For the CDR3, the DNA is TGTGCCAGCAGTGAAGAGGTGGGTCCGCAGCCCCAGCATTTT.

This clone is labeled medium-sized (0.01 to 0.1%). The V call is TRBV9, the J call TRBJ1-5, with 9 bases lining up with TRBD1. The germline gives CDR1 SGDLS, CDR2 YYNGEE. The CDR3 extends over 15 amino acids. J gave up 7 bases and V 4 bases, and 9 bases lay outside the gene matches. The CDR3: CASSPTGGQGQPQHF. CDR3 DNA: TGTGCCAGCAGCCCAACAGGGGGCCAGGGCCAGCCCCAGCATTTT.

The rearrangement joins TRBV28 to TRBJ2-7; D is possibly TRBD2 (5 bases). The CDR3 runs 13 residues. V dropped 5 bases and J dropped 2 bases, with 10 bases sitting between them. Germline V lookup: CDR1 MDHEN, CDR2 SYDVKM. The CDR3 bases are TGTGCCAGCAGTGAGGGTTTTACCTACGAGCAGTACTTC. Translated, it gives CASSEGFTYEQYF.

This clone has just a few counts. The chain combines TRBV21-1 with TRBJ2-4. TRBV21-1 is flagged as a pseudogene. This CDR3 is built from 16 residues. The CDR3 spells CASTSRGAQAKNIQYF. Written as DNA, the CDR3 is TGTGCCAGCACCTCAAGGGGGGCGCAGGCCAAAAACATTCAGTACTTC.

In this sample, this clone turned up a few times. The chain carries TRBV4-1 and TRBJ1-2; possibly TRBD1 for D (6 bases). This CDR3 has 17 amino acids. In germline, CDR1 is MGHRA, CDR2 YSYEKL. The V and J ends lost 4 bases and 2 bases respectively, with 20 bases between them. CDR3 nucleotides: TGCGCCAGCAGCCCCCCCTCAACAGGGCAAATCAACTATGGCTACACCTTC. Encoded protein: CASSPPSTGQINYGYTF.

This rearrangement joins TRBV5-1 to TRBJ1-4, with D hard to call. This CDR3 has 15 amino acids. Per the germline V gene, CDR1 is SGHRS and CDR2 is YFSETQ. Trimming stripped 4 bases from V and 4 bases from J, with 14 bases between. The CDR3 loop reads CASSRTGEFNEKLFF. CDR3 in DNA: TGCGCCAGCAGCAGAACCGGGGAATTTAATGAAAAACTGTTTTTT.

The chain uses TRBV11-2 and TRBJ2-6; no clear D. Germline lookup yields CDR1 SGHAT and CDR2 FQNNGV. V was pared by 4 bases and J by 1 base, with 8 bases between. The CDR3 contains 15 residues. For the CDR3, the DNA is TGTGCCAGCAGCTCCGGCCTTTCTGGGGCCAACGTCCTGACTTTC. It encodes CASSSGLSGANVLTF.

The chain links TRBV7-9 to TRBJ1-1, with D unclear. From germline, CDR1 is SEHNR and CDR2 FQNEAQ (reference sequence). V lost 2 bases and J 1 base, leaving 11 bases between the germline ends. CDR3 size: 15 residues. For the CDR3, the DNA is TGTGCCAGCAGCTTATCGCGGACGGGGAACACTGAAGCTTTCTTT. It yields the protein CASSLSRTGNTEAFF.

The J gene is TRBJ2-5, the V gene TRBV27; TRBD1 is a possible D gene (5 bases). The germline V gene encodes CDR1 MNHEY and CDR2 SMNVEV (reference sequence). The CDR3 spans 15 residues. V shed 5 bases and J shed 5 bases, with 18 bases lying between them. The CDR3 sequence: CASSPSRVRVETQYF. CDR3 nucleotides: TGTGCCAGCAGTCCCTCTCGGGTCAGGGTGGAGACCCAGTACTTC.

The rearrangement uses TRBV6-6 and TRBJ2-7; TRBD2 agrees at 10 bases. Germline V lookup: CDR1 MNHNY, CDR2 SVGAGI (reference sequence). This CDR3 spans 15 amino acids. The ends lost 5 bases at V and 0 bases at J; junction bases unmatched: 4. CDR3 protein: CASSPLAGVSYEQYF. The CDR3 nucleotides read TGTGCCAGCAGTCCCCTAGCGGGGGTCTCCTACGAGCAGTACTTC.

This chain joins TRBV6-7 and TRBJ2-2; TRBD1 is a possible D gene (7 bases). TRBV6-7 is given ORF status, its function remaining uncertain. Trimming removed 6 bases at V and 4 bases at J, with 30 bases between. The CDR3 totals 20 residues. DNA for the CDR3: TGTGCCAGCAGAAACCCCGAACAGCAGACAGGGACTGTCGGCACCGGGGAGCTGTTTTTT. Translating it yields CASRNPEQQTGTVGTGELFF.